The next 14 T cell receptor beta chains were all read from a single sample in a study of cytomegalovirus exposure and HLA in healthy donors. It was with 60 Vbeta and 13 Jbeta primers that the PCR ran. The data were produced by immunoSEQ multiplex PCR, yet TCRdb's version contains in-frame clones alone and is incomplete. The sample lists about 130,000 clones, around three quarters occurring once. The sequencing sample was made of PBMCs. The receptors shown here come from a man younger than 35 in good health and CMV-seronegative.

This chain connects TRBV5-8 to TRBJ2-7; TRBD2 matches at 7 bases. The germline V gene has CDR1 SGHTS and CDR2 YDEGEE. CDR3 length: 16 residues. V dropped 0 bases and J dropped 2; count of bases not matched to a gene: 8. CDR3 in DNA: TGTGCCAGCAGCTTGGGGGTCTCAGCGGGAACCTACGAGCAGTACTTC. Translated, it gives CASSLGVSAGTYEQYF. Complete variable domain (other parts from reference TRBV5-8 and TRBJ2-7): EAGVTQSPTHLIKTRGQQATLRCSPISGHTSVYWYQQALGLGLQFLLWYDEGEERNRGNFPPRFSGRQFPNYSSELNVNALELEDSALYLCASSLGVSAGTYEQYFGPGTRLTVT.

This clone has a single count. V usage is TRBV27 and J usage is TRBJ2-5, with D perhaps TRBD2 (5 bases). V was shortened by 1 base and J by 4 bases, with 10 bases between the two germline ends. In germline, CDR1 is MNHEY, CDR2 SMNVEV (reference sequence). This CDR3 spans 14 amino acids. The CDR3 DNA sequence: TGTGCCAGCAGTTTATTTTCCGGGGTAGAGACCCAGTACTTC. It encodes CASSLFSGVETQYF.

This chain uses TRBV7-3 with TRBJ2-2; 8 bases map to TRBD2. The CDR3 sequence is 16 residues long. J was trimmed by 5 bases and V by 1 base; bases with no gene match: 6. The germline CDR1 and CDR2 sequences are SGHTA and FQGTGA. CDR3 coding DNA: TGTGCCAGCAGCTTAAATTTGGCGGGGGGAACCGGGGAGCTGTTTTTT. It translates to CASSLNLAGGTGELFF.

CDR3 loop: CASTTGQGSYEQYF. CDR3 bases: TGTGCCAGCACAACGGGACAGGGATCCTACGAGCAGTACTTC. The rearrangement joins TRBV25-1 to TRBJ2-7; TRBD1 agrees at 9 bases. Trimming removed 7 bases from V and 1 base from J; junction bases left unmatched: 5. The CDR3 extends over 14 amino acids. Germline loops: CDR1 MGHDK, CDR2 SYGVNS.

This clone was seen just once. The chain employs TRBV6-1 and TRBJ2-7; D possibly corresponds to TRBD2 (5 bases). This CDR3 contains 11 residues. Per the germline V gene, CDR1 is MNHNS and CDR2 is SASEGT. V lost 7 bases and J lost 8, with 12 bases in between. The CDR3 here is CASTQEVKQYF. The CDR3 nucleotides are TGTGCCAGCACCCAGGAGGTCAAGCAGTACTTC.

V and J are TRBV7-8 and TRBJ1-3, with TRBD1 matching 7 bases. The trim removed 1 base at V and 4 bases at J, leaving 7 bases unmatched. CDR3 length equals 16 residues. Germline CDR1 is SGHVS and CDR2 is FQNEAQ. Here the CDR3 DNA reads TGTGCCAGCAGCTTAGGGGCTCCGGACAGGGGAAACACCATATATTTT. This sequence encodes CASSLGAPDRGNTIYF.

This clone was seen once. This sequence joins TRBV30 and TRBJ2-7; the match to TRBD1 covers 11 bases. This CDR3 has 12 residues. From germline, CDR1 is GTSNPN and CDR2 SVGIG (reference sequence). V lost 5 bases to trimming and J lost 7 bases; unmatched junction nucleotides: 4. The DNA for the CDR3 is TGTGCCTGGGCCGGGACAGGGGGTGAGCAGTACTTC. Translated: CAWAGTGGEQYF.

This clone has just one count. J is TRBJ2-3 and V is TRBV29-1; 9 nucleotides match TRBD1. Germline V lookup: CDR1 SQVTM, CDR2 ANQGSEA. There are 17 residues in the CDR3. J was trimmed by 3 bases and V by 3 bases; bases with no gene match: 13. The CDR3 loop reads CSVDGHRGPGVTDTQYF. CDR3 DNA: TGCAGCGTTGATGGTCACAGGGGGCCCGGGGTTACAGATACGCAGTATTTT.

For the CDR3, the DNA is TGTGCCAGTTGGACAGCTGCTAACTATGGCTACACCTTC. Amino acids: CASWTAANYGYTF. The V and J genes are TRBV6-5 and TRBJ1-2; TRBD1 is a possible D gene (6 bases). CDR1 is MNHEY, CDR2 SVGAGI, per germline. V was cut by 9 bases and J by 0 bases, with 11 bases left in between. The CDR3 runs to 13 residues.

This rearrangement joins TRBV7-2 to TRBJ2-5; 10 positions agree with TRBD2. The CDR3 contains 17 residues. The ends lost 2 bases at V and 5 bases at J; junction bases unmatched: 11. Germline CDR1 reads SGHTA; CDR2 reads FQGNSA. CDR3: CASSLIRLAGAGETQYF. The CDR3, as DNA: TGTGCCAGCAGCTTAATCCGTCTAGCGGGAGCCGGGGAGACCCAGTACTTC.

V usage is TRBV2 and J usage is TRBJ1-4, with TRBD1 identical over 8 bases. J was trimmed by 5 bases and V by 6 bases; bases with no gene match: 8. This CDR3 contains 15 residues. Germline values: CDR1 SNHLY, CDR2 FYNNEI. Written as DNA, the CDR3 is TGTGCCAGCAGGATCCAGGGGGCAAGCAATGAAAAACTGTTTTTT. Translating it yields CASRIQGASNEKLFF. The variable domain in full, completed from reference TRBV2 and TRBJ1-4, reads EPEVTQTPSHQVTQMGQEVILRCVPISNHLYFYWYRQILGQKVEFLVSFYNNEISEKSEIFDDQFSVERPDGSNFTLKIRSTKLEDSAMYFCASRIQGASNEKLFFGSGTQLSVL.

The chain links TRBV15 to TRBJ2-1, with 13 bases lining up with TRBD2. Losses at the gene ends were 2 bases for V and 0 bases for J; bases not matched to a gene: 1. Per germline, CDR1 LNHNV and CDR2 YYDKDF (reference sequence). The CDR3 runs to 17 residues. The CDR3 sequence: CATSRWTSGSSYNEQFF. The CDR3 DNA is TGTGCCACCAGCAGATGGACTAGCGGGAGCTCCTACAATGAGCAGTTCTTC.

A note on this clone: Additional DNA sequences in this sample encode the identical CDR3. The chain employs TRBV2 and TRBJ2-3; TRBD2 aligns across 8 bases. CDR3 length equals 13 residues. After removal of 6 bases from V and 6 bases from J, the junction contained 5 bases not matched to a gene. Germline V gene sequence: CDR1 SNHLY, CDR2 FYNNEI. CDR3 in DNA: TGTGCCAGCAGGCGGGAGGCGTTGGATACGCAGTATTTT. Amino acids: CASRREALDTQYF.

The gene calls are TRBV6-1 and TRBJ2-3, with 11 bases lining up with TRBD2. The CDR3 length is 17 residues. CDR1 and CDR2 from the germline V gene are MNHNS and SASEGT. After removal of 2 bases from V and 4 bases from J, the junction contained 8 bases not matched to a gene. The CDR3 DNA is TGTGCCAGCAGTGAACTCAATAGCGGGAGGGCCCCAGATACGCAGTATTTT. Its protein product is CASSELNSGRAPDTQYF.